The T cell receptor beta chain described here comes from a study of shared clonotypes between healthy human individuals. Whole-study results and caveats: Several donors showed sharing of approximately 5% of naive CD4 clonotypes. Although depth was large, rarefaction showed that sequencing of the sorted subsets was incomplete.

This CDR3 spans 15 amino acids. Deletions cut 2 bases from V and 4 bases from J, with 11 bases between. Germline CDR1 is KGHSH and CDR2 is LQKENI. Note on this clone: Its antigen is undetermined.

It was at deep level that the assay was run. Sequencing was performed with immunoSEQ multiplex PCR; in TCRdb, only in-frame clones are kept and a portion is missing. The table has 2 million to 2.5 million clones, more than 85% seen once. Sequenced input: naive CD4+ T cells from PBMCs. Stated subset: CD45RA+ positively selected. The clonotype originates from a man younger than 35 in good health. Some clones in this sample may be carry-over from other donors' samples. The chain links TRBV18 to TRBJ2-2, with D possibly matching TRBD2 (6 bases). The CDR3 nucleotides read TGTGCCAGCTCACCAGCGGGACGCGGCACCGGGGAGCTGTTTTTT. Amino acids: CASSPAGRGTGELFF. Supplemented by reference TRBV18 and TRBJ2-2, the full variable domain reads NAGVMQNPRHLVRRRGQEARLRCSPMKGHSHVYWYRQLPEEGLKFMVYLQKENIIDESGMPKERFSAEFPKEGPSILRIQQVVRGDSAAYFCASSPAGRGTGELFFGEGSRLTVL.